A single sample gave rise to the 7 T cell receptor beta chains below, sequenced in a study of T cell responses to AZD1222 COVID-19 vaccine. The repertoire was sequenced with immunoSEQ multiplex PCR; TCRdb's copy has only in-frame clones and lacks some. The profile shows tens of thousands of clones, about 80% of them singletons. The starting material was peripheral blood, obtained 28 days after the second AZD1222 dose. The receptors shown here come from an adult who received the AZD1222 COVID-19 vaccine.

The rearrangement joins TRBV30 to TRBJ1-2; the D gene is possibly TRBD1 (6 bases). CDR1 GTSNPN and CDR2 SVGIG come from the germline V gene (reference sequence). Trimming removed 3 bases at V and 6 bases at J, with 8 bases between. This CDR3 comprises 11 residues. CDR3: CAWRGGDGYTF. CDR3 in DNA: TGTGCCTGGAGAGGGGGTGATGGCTACACCTTC. The full variable domain, in which reference TRBV30 and TRBJ1-2 provide the parts outside the CDR3, is SQTIHQWPATLVQPVGSPLSLECTVEGTSNPNLYWYRQAAGRGLQLLFYSVGIGQISSEVPQNLSASRPQDRQFILSSKKLLLSDSGFYLCAWRGGDGYTFGSGTRLTVV.

The chain has TRBV6-5 and TRBJ2-5; D ambiguous. This CDR3 contains 12 residues. V lost 5 bases to trimming and J lost 5 bases, with 9 bases between them. Germline CDR1 MNHEY, CDR2 SVGAGI. The CDR3 spells CASSPHAETQYF. CDR3 in DNA: TGTGCCAGCAGTCCCCATGCGGAGACCCAGTACTTC.

This rearrangement joins TRBV6-5 to TRBJ2-1; 8 bases are a match to TRBD2. Germline CDR1 MNHEY, CDR2 SVGAGI. V gave up 6 bases and J gave up 6 bases; unmatched junction bases: 4. This CDR3 has 13 residues. CDR3 region: CASSRREGNEQFF. The DNA of the CDR3 is TGTGCCAGCAGCAGACGGGAGGGCAATGAGCAGTTCTTC.

The rearrangement uses TRBV3-1 (or the pseudogene TRBV3-2) and TRBJ1-5; 12 bases match TRBD1. The germline CDR1 and CDR2 sequences are LGHDT and YNNKEL (reference sequence). The CDR3 sequence is 20 residues long. V was clipped by 0 bases and J by 0 bases; unmatched bases: 9. DNA of the CDR3: TGTGCCAGCAGCCAAGAAGGGGGACAGGGGGCGCGGGATAGCAATCAGCCCCAGCATTTT. Amino acids: CASSQEGGQGARDSNQPQHF.

This clone was observed a single time. The gene calls are TRBV9 and TRBJ2-7; D ambiguous. Between the trimmed V and J ends, which lost 0 bases and 3 bases, there was a span of 7 bases. Per the germline V gene, CDR1 is SGDLS and CDR2 is YYNGEE. CDR3 length: 13 residues. The CDR3 loop reads CASSVEPDYEQYF. CDR3 DNA: TGTGCCAGCAGCGTAGAACCCGACTACGAGCAGTACTTC.

The V gene is TRBV6-4, the J gene TRBJ2-2, with D possibly TRBD2 on 6 matching bases. Trimming pared 6 bases from V and 4 bases from J, leaving 12 bases between. Germline V CDR1 and CDR2: MRHNA, SNTAGT. There are 14 residues in the CDR3. CDR3 sequence reads: CASSRELSTGELFF. The CDR3 bases are TGTGCCAGCAGCCGGGAGTTGAGCACCGGGGAGCTGTTTTTT.

This clone has only one observation. The V call is TRBV30, the J call TRBJ2-5, with a possible D match to TRBD1 (5 bases). Trimming pared 3 bases from V and 3 bases from J, leaving 8 bases between. The CDR3 is 12 residues long. Germline V CDR1 and CDR2: GTSNPN, SVGIG (reference sequence). The CDR3: CAWSPREETQYF. In DNA form, the CDR3 reads TGTGCCTGGAGCCCCAGGGAAGAGACCCAGTACTTC.